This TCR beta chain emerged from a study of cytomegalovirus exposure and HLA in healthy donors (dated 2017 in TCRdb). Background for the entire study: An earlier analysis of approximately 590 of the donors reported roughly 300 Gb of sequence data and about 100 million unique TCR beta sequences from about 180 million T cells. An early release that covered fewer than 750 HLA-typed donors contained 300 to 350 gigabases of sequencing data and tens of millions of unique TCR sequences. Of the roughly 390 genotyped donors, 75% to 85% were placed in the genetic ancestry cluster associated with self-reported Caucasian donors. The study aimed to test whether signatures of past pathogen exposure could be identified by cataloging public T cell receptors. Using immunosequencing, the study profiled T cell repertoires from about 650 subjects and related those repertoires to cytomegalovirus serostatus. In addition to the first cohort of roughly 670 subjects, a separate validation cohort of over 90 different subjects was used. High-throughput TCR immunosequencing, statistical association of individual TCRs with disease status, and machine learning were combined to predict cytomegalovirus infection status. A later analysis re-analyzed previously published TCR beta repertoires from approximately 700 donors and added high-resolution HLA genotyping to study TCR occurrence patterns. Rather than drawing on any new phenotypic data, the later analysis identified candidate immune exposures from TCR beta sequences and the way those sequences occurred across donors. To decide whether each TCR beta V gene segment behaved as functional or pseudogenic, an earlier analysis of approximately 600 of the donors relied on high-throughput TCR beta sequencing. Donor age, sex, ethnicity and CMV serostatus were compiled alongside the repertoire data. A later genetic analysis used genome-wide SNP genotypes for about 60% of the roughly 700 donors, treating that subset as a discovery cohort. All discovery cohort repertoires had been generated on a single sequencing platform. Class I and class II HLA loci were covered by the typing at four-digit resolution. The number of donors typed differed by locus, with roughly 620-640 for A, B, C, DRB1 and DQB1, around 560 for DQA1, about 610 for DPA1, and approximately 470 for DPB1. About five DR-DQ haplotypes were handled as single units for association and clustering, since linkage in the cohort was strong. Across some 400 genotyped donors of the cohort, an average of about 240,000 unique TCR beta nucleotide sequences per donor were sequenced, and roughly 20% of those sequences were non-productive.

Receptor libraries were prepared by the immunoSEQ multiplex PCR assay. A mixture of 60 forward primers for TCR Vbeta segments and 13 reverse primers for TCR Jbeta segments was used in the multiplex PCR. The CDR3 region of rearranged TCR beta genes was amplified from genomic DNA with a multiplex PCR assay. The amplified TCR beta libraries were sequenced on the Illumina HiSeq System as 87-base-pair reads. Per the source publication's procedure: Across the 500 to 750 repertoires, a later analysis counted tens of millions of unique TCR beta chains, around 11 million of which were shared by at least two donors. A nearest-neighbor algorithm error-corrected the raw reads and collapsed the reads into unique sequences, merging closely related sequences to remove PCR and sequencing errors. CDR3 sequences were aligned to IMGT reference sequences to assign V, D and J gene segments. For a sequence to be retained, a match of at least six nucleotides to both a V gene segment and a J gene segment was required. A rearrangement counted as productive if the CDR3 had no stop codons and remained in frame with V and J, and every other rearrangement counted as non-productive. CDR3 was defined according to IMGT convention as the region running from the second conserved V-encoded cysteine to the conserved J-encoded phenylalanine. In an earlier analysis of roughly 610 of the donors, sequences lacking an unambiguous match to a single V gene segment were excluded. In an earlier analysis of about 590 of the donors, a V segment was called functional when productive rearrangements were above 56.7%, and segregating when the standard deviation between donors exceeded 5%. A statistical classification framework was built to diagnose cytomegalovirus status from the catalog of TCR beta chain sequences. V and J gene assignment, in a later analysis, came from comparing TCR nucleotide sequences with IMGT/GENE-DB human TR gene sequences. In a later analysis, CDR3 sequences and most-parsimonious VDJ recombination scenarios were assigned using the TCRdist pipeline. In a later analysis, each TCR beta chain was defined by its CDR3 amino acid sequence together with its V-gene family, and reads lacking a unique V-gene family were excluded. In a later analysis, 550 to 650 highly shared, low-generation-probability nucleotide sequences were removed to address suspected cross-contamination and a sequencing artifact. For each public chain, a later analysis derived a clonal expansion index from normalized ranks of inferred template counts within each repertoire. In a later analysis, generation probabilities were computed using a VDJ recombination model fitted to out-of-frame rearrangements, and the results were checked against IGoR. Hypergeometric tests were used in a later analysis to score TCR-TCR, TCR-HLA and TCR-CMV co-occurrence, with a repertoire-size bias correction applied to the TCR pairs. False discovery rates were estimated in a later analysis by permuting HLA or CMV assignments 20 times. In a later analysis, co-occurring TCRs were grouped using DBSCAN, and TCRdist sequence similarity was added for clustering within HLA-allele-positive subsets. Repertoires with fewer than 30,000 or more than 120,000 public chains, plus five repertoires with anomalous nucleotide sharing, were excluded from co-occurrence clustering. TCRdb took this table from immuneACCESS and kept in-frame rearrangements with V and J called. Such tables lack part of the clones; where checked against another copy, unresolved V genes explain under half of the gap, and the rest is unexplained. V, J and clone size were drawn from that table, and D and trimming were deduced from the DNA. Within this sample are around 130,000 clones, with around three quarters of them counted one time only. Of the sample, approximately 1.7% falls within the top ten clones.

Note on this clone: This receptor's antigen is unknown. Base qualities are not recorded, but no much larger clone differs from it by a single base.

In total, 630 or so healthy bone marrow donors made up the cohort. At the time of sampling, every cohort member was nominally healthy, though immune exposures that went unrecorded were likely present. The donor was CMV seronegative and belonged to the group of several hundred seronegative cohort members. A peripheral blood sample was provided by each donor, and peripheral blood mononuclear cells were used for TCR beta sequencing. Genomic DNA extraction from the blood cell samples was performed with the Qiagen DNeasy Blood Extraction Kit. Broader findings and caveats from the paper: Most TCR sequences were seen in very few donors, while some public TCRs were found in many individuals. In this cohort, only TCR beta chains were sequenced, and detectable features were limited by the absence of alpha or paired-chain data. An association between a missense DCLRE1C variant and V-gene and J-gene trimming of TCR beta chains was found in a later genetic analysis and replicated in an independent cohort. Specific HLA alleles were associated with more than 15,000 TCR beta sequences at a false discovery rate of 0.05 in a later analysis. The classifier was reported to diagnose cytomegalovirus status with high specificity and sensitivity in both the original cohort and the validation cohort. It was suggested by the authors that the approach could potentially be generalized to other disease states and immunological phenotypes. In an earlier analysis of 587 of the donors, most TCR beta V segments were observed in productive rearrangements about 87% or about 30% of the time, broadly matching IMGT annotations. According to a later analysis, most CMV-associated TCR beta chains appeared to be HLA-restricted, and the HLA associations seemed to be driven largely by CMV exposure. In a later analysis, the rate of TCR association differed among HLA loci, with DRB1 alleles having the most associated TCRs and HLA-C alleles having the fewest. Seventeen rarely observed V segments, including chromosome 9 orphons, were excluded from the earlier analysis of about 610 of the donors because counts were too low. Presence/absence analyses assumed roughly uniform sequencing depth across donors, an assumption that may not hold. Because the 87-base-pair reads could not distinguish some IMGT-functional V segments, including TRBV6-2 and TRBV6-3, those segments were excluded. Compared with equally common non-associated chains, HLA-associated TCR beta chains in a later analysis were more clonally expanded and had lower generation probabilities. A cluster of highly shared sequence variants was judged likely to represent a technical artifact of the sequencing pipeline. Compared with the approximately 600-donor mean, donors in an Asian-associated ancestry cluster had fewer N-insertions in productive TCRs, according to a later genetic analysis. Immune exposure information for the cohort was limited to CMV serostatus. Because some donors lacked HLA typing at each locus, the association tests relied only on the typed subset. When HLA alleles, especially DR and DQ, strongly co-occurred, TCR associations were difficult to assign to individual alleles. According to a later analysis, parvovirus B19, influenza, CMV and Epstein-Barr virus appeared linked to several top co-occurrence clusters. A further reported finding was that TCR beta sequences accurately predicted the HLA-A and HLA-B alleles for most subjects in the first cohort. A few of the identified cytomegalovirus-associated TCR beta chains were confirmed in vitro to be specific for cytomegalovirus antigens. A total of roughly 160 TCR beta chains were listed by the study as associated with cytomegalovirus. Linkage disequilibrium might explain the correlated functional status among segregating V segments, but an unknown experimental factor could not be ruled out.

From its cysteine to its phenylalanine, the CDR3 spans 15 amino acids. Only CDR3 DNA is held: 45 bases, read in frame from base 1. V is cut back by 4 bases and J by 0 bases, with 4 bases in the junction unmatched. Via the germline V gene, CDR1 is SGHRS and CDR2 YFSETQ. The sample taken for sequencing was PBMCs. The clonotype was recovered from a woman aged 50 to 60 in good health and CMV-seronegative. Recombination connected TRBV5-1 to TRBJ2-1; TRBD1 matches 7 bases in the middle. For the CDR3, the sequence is CASSQGQSSYNEQFF. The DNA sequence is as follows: TGCGCCAGCAGCCAGGGACAGAGCTCCTACAATGAGCAGTTCTTC.